The rows below give T cell receptor beta chains drawn from one sample of a study of blood T cell repertoires in COVID-19. Assay: immunoSEQ multiplex PCR; the TCRdb copy retains only in-frame clones and omits some. Of some 110,000 clones in the sample, more than 85% were seen once. The sequenced material came from peripheral blood. These receptor sequences come from a human donor in a cohort sampled during active COVID-19. The CDR3 runs from the conserved cysteine through the conserved F or W. D genes are given only for firm matches. Size is stated for part of the rows, as once, few or many counts, or as a class when the clone is expanded.

D	V	size	length	J	CDR3	DNA
.	TRBV6-5	.	14	TRBJ1-1	CASSYSGALTEAFF	TGTGCCAGCAGTTACTCAGGGGCCCTAACTGAAGCTTTCTTT
.	TRBV29-1	.	11	TRBJ2-3	CSGSSTDTQYF	TGCAGCGGTTCTAGCACAGATACGCAGTATTTT
.	TRBV4-1	.	14	TRBJ1-3	CASSQLRAGNTIYF	TGCGCCAGCAGCCAACTCCGGGCTGGAAACACCATATATTTT
.	TRBV6-5	.	13	TRBJ2-7	CASSISQGYEQYF	TGTGCCAGCAGTATTAGCCAGGGCTACGAGCAGTACTTC
.	TRBV3-1/TRBV3-2	.	16	TRBJ1-2	CASSPESVGRLGGYTF	TGTGCCAGCAGCCCCGAATCGGTGGGGCGACTAGGGGGCTACACCTTC
TRBD1	TRBV4-3	.	15	TRBJ1-2	CASSHRQGWDYGYTF	TGCGCCAGCAGCCACAGACAGGGATGGGACTATGGCTACACCTTC
.	TRBV10-2	.	14	TRBJ1-1	CASSETGTITEAFF	TGCGCCAGCAGTGAGACCGGTACGATCACTGAAGCTTTCTTT
.	TRBV28	few	13	TRBJ2-2	CASSLRYTGELFF	TGTGCCAGCAGTCTGAGGTACACCGGGGAGCTGTTTTTT
TRBD2	TRBV28	.	16	TRBJ2-1	CASSLLRTSGYNEQFF	TGTGCCAGCAGTCTACTCCGGACTAGCGGGTACAATGAGCAGTTCTTC
TRBD2	TRBV3-1/TRBV3-2	many	15	TRBJ2-1	CASSQDVAGGHPPFF	TGTGCCAGCAGCCAAGACGTAGCGGGAGGGCATCCTCCGTTCTTC
.	TRBV7-2	.	14	TRBJ2-7	CASSFLGGWYEQYF	TGTGCCAGCAGCTTTTTAGGGGGTTGGTACGAGCAGTACTTC
.	TRBV19	.	15	TRBJ1-6	CASSIGPTSGSPLHF	TGTGCCAGTAGTATCGGTCCCACCTCGGGGTCACCCCTCCACTTT
TRBD1	TRBV6-6	.	16	TRBJ2-5	CASSYRDRPRHETQYF	TGTGCCAGCAGTTACAGGGACAGACCCAGACACGAGACCCAGTACTTC
TRBD1	TRBV27	.	19	TRBJ2-7	CASSLRGTGSFLEDYEQYF	TGTGCCAGCAGTTTAAGGGGGACAGGTTCCTTCCTAGAGGACTACGAGCAGTACTTC
.	TRBV7-9	.	13	TRBJ1-3	CASSLEGTNTIYF	TGTGCCAGCAGCTTGGAGGGGACAAACACCATATATTTT
.	TRBV3-1/TRBV3-2	.	16	TRBJ1-2	CASSQDGPSLGYGYTF	TGTGCCAGCAGCCAAGATGGGCCGTCTCTCGGCTATGGCTACACCTTC
TRBD1	TRBV9	.	16	TRBJ1-4	CASSEHGGQGNEKLFF	TGTGCCAGCAGCGAGCACGGGGGACAGGGAAATGAAAAACTGTTTTTT
TRBD2	TRBV9	.	15	TRBJ2-3	CASSLASGTTDTQYF	TGTGCCAGCAGCCTCGCGAGCGGGACCACAGATACGCAGTATTTT
.	TRBV28	once	12	TRBJ1-2	CASRTTYGGYTF	TGTGCCAGCAGGACAACTTATGGTGGCTACACCTTC
TRBD1	TRBV4-1	.	19	TRBJ2-6	CASSPSGRGSVSGANVLTF	TGCGCCAGCAGCCCCAGTGGCAGGGGGTCTGTCTCTGGGGCCAACGTCCTGACTTTC
.	TRBV7-2	once	15	TRBJ1-5	CASRAGGPSNQPQHF	TGTGCCAGCAGGGCCGGAGGGCCGAGCAATCAGCCCCAGCATTTT
.	TRBV7-2	.	14	TRBJ2-3	CASSLSGVEDTQYF	TGTGCCAGCAGCCTATCGGGGGTGGAAGATACGCAGTATTTT
TRBD1	TRBV9	.	16	TRBJ2-7	CASSVGWGQGSYEQYF	TGTGCCAGCAGCGTAGGGTGGGGACAGGGCTCCTACGAGCAGTACTTC